The TCR beta chain under discussion was sequenced for a study of cytotoxic CD8 clonotypes in ibrutinib-treated CLL. Study outcomes and limitations: At ibrutinib response, clonality increased, and at progression it declined back toward baseline. At the start, clonality exceeded age-matched healthy donors and followed circulating CD8+ T-cell counts.

For this clone: Its specificity is unknown. Germline is not matched at one junction end, which may reflect a read error.

Data came from immunoSEQ multiplex PCR; TCRdb stores just in-frame clones and leaves some out. The sample has about 150,000 clones, roughly three quarters seen once; the top ten hold about 4.7%. PBMCs that had been cryopreserved were the source of 1.5 to 2 micrograms of genomic DNA for TCR beta libraries. Per germline, CDR1 SSHAT and CDR2 FNYEAQ (reference sequence). The CDR3 loop spans 17 amino acids. J is TRBJ2-5 and V is TRBV7-7; TRBD2 aligns across 13 bases. This TCR came from a human donor with chronic lymphocytic leukemia. The material sequenced was PBMCs, taken after 24 months of ibrutinib treatment. The CDR3 bases are TGTGCTAGCAGCCCAGGACTAGCGGGGGCGTACCAAGAGACCCAGTACTTC. Encoded protein: CASSPGLAGAYQETQYF.